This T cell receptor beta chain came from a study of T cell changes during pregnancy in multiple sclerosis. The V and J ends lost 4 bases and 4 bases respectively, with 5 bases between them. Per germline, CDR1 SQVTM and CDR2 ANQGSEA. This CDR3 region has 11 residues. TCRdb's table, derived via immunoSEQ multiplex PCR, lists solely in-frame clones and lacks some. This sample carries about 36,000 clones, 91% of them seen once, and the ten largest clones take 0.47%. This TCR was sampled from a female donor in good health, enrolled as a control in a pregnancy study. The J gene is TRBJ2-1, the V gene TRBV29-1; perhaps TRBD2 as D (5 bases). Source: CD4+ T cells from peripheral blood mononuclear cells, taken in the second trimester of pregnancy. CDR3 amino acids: CSVGRYNEQFF. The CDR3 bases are TGCAGCGTTGGGAGGTACAATGAGCAGTTCTTC.